Below are 18 T cell receptor beta chains sequenced from a single sample in a study of blood T cell repertoires in COVID-19. Profiled with immunoSEQ multiplex PCR; TCRdb holds only in-frame clones, not every one. Here the sample spans hundreds of thousands of clones, approximately 89% being singletons. Input material: PBMCs or T cells enriched from blood (not recorded which). The receptors shown here come from a woman younger than 45 with acute COVID-19.

The rearrangement links TRBV6-2 or TRBV6-3 to TRBJ2-7; 7 positions agree with TRBD1. Germline assignment: CDR1 MNHEY and CDR2 SVGEGT. J was trimmed by 3 bases and V by 6 bases; bases with no gene match: 8. The CDR3 is 14 residues long. CDR3 residues: CASSEDRELYEQYF. The CDR3 DNA sequence: TGTGCCAGCAGCGAAGACAGGGAACTCTACGAGCAGTACTTC.

The chain uses TRBV29-1 and TRBJ2-3, with 8 bases fitting TRBD1. The germline CDR1 and CDR2 sequences are SQVTM and ANQGSEA. The CDR3 consists of 20 residues. J lost 0 bases, V lost 5 bases, and 22 bases had no gene match. The chain's CDR3 is CSVPGGASRSLAYSTDTQYF. DNA of the CDR3: TGCAGCGTTCCAGGGGGCGCATCTCGATCCCTTGCCTATAGCACAGATACGCAGTATTTT.

This clone was recorded only once. The chain recombines TRBV9 with TRBJ1-2; D is undetermined. This CDR3 spans 12 amino acids. V gave up 0 bases and J gave up 4 bases, with 4 bases separating them. From germline, CDR1 is SGDLS and CDR2 YYNGEE. The CDR3 DNA follows: TGTGCCAGCAGCGTAGACAGCTATGGCTACACCTTC. Amino acid sequence: CASSVDSYGYTF.

CDR3 coding DNA: TGTGCCAGCAATACCCCCTCTATTAAGCCCCAGCATTTT. Protein: CASNTPSIKPQHF. The chain recombines TRBV28 with TRBJ1-5; D ambiguous. The CDR3 sequence is 13 residues long. The V end lost 7 bases, the J end lost 8 bases, and 15 bases lay between the germline ends. Germline CDR1 and CDR2: MDHEN and SYDVKM.

The J gene is TRBJ2-1, the V gene TRBV7-7, with 9 nucleotides matching TRBD1. Germline V CDR1 and CDR2: SSHAT, FNYEAQ (reference sequence). Unmatched junction bases numbered 12, after V lost 5 bases and J lost 4 bases. The length of the CDR3 is 17 residues. Written as DNA, the CDR3 is TGTGCCAGCAGCGACGGACCGGGACAGGGAAGGTACAATGAGCAGTTCTTC. This translates into CASSDGPGQGRYNEQFF.

V gene TRBV28 combines with J gene TRBJ2-7; perhaps TRBD2 as D (6 bases). The ends were cut back, 7 bases at V and 2 bases at J, with 12 bases in the middle. The CDR3 totals 13 residues. Germline V gene sequence: CDR1 MDHEN, CDR2 SYDVKM. The CDR3 protein is CASTAGRAYEQYF. CDR3 DNA sequence: TGTGCCAGCACGGCGGGAAGGGCCTACGAGCAGTACTTC. The full variable domain, completed using reference TRBV28 and TRBJ2-7, is DVKVTQSSRYLVKRTGEKVFLECVQDMDHENMFWYRQDPGLGLRLIYFSYDVKMKEKGDIPEGYSVSREKKERFSLILESASTNQTSMYLCASTAGRAYEQYFGPGTRLTVT.

The chain joins TRBV30 to TRBJ1-1, with D unresolved. CDR3 length equals 14 residues. Germline loops: CDR1 GTSNPN, CDR2 SVGIG (reference sequence). Trimming took off 0 bases at V and 5 bases at J, with 13 bases between the two ends. CDR3 amino acids: CAWSVAGRETEAFF. The CDR3 region has the DNA TGTGCCTGGAGTGTAGCCGGGAGGGAGACTGAAGCTTTCTTT. Based on the CDR3 plus reference TRBV30 and TRBJ1-1, the full variable domain is SQTIHQWPATLVQPVGSPLSLECTVEGTSNPNLYWYRQAAGRGLQLLFYSVGIGQISSEVPQNLSASRPQDRQFILSSKKLLLSDSGFYLCAWSVAGRETEAFFGQGTRLTVV.

This chain joins TRBV11-2 and TRBJ1-5; D is undetermined. The germline gives CDR1 SGHAT, CDR2 FQNNGV. The CDR3 totals 14 residues. Trimming removed 5 bases from V and 5 bases from J, with 13 bases in between. CDR3 nucleotides: TGTGCCAGCAGCCTCCCGGGAACTCATCAGCCCCAGCATTTT. Protein: CASSLPGTHQPQHF.

CDR3 region: CASSQADRGGGNTGELFF. CDR3 DNA sequence: TGCGCCAGCAGCCAAGCGGACAGGGGGGGTGGGAACACCGGGGAGCTGTTTTTT. This sequence joins TRBV4-1 and TRBJ2-2; 10 nucleotides align to TRBD1. Germline V CDR1 and CDR2: MGHRA, YSYEKL. CDR3 length: 18 amino acids. V gave up 1 base and J gave up 1 base; unmatched junction bases: 6.

The genes are TRBV28 and TRBJ2-2; 8 bases match TRBD2. J lost 0 bases, V lost 9 bases, and 9 bases had no gene match. Germline V gene data show CDR1 as MDHEN and CDR2 as SYDVKM. CDR3 length equals 16 residues. This CDR3 reads CASVIAGKTNTGELFF. The DNA of the CDR3 is TGTGCCAGTGTCATAGCGGGGAAAACGAACACCGGGGAGCTGTTTTTT.

This clone was recorded a few times. The V call is TRBV11-2, the J call TRBJ2-3, with D tentatively TRBD2 (5 bases). The CDR3 length is 14 residues. The germline V gene encodes CDR1 SGHAT and CDR2 FQNNGV. The V gene lost 2 bases and the J gene lost 6 bases, with 12 bases spanning the gap. The CDR3 loop is CASSLRPRGDTQYF. CDR3 nucleotide sequence: TGTGCCAGCAGCTTAAGACCCAGAGGGGATACGCAGTATTTT.

The table lists this clone with a count of one. The chain combines TRBV5-4 with TRBJ1-6, with D perhaps matching TRBD1 (6 bases). The ends were cut back, 4 bases at V and 8 bases at J, with 19 bases in the middle. Germline values: CDR1 SGHNT, CDR2 YYREEE (reference sequence). This CDR3 is built from 16 residues. The CDR3 DNA reads as TGTGCCAGCAGCCCCACACAGGGAATGATGGATTCACCCCTCCACTTT. It is translated as CASSPTQGMMDSPLHF.

This clone appeared a single time. The V call is TRBV4-2, the J call TRBJ2-7, with a possible D match to TRBD2 (6 bases). Germline lookup yields CDR1 LGHNA and CDR2 YNFKEQ. The CDR3 spans 15 residues. Trimming removed 2 bases from V and 7 bases from J, with 18 bases in between. The DNA for the CDR3 is TGTGCCAGCAGCCAACGTGGTAGGGAGGTTGGGGAGCAGTACTTC. It codes for CASSQRGREVGEQYF.

The V and J genes are TRBV5-1 and TRBJ2-7, with 7 positions matching TRBD1. The ends lost 4 bases at V and 4 bases at J; junction bases unmatched: 11. This CDR3 is built from 15 residues. CDR1 SGHRS and CDR2 YFSETQ come from the germline V gene. DNA for the CDR3: TGCGCCAGCAGCCTCCAACAGGGGTCGGGATACGAGCAGTACTTC. Protein: CASSLQQGSGYEQYF.

The CDR3 DNA sequence: TGTGCCAGCAGCTTAGATGGCAGGGGGCACTCTGGAAACACCATATATTTT. Translating it yields CASSLDGRGHSGNTIYF. The chain uses TRBV5-4 and TRBJ1-3; TRBD1 matches at 8 bases. The CDR3 loop spans 17 amino acids. Trimming at V came to 2 bases and at J to 0 bases, leaving 7 bases not matched to a gene. The germline CDR1 and CDR2 sequences are SGHNT and YYREEE (reference sequence).

The rearrangement joins TRBV27 to TRBJ1-2; D remains ambiguous. Germline CDR1 and CDR2: MNHEY and SMNVEV (reference sequence). CDR3 size: 13 residues. V lost 5 bases and J 1 base, leaving 8 bases between the germline ends. For the CDR3, the DNA is TGTGCCAGCAGTACCCGCAGTAACTATGGCTACACCTTC. This translates into CASSTRSNYGYTF.

The genes are TRBV19 and TRBJ2-1; 8 bases fit TRBD1. Germline values: CDR1 LNHDA, CDR2 SQIVND (reference sequence). CDR3 length equals 16 residues. V lost 6 bases, J lost 8 bases, and 15 bases stayed unmatched. Here the CDR3 reads CASSPRGQGAVDEQFF. The CDR3 DNA follows: TGTGCCAGTAGCCCGCGTGGGCAGGGGGCAGTCGATGAGCAGTTCTTC.

The J gene is TRBJ1-4, the V gene TRBV14, with D tentatively TRBD1 (5 bases). CDR3 length: 15 amino acids. Trimming stripped 0 bases from V and 11 bases from J, with 16 bases between. Germline CDR1 reads SGHDN; CDR2 reads FVKESK. The DNA of the CDR3 is TGTGCCAGCAGCCAAGATCCGACATCTGGGGGGAAACTGTTTTTT. It yields the protein CASSQDPTSGGKLFF. The variable domain in full, with the rest retrieved from reference TRBV14 and TRBJ1-4, is EAGVTQFPSHSVIEKGQTVTLRCDPISGHDNLYWYRRVMGKEIKFLLHFVKESKQDESGMPNNRFLAERTGGTYSTLKVQPAELEDSGVYFCASSQDPTSGGKLFFGSGTQLSVL.